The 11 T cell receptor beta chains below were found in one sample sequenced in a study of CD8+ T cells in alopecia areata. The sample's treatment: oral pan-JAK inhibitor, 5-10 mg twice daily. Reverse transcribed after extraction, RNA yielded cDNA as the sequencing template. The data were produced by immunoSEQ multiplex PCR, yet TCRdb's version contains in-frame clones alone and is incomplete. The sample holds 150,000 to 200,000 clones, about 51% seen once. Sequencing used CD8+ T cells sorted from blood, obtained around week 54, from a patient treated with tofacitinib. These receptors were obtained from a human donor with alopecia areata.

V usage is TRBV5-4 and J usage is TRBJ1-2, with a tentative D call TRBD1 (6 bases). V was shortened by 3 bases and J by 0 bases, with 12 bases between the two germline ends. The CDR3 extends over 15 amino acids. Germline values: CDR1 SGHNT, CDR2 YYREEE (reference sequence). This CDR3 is CASSWRTDPNYGYTF. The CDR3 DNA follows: TGTGCCAGCAGCTGGCGGACAGACCCTAACTATGGCTACACCTTC.

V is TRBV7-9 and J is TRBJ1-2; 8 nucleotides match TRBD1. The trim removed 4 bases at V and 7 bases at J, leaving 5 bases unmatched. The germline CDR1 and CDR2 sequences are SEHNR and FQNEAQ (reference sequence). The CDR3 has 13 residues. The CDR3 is CASSYGQGPGYTF. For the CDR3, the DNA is TGTGCCAGCAGCTACGGACAGGGACCTGGCTACACCTTC.

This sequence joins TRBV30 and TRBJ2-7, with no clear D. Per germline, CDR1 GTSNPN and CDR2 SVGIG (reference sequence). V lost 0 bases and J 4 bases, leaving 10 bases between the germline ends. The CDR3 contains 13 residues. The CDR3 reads CAWSVNVDYEQYF. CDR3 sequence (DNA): TGTGCCTGGAGTGTAAATGTTGATTACGAGCAGTACTTC.

The CDR3 sequence: CASSLQGDQPQHF. The CDR3 coding sequence is TGCGCCAGCAGCTTGCAGGGGGATCAGCCCCAGCATTTT. The rearrangement joins TRBV5-1 to TRBJ1-5, with TRBD1 matching 7 bases. CDR3 size: 13 residues. Per the germline V gene, CDR1 is SGHRS and CDR2 is YFSETQ. V gave up 1 base and J gave up 5 bases; unmatched junction bases: 0.

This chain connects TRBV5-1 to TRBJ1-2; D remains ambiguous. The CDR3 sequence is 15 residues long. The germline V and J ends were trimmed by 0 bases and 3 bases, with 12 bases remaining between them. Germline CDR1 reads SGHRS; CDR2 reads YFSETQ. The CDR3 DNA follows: TGCGCCAGCAGCTTGGAGTGGTTGGATGACTATGGCTACACCTTC. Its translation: CASSLEWLDDYGYTF.

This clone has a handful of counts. This chain's CDR3 is CASRTGVEQYF. In nucleotides, the CDR3 is TGCGCCAGCAGGACAGGGGTCGAGCAGTACTTC. The chain joins TRBV10-2 to TRBJ2-7; 8 bases map to TRBD1. The CDR3 contains 11 residues. J was trimmed by 6 bases and V by 6 bases; bases with no gene match: 1. CDR1 and CDR2 from the germline V gene are WSHSY and SAAADI.

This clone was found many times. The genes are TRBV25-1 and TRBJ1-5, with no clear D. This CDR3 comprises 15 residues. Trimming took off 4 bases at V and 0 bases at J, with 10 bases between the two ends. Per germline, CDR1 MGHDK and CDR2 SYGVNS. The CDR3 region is CASSASIDSNQPQHF. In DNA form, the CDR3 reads TGTGCCAGCAGTGCCTCAATTGATAGCAATCAGCCCCAGCATTTT. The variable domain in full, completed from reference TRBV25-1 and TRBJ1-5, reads EADIYQTPRYLVIGTGKKITLECSQTMGHDKMYWYQQDPGMELHLIHYSYGVNSTEKGDLSSESTVSRIRTEHFPLTLESARPSHTSQYLCASSASIDSNQPQHFGDGTRLSIL.

The DNA for the CDR3 is TGTGCCAGCAGTCTCGGGACAGGGTGGGGTATGAACACTGAAGCTTTCTTT. Its translation: CASSLGTGWGMNTEAFF. V gene TRBV27 combines with J gene TRBJ1-1, with 9 bases that match TRBD1. CDR1 and CDR2 from the germline V gene are MNHEY and SMNVEV (reference sequence). This CDR3 contains 17 residues. J was trimmed by 0 bases and V by 5 bases; bases with no gene match: 10.

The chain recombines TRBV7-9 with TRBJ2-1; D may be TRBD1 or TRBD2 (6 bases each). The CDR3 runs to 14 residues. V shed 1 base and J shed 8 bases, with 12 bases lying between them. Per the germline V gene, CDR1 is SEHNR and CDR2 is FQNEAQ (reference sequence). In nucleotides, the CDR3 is TGTGCCAGCAGCTTAGGAAGTAGGGGGGATGAGCAGTTCTTC. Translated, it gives CASSLGSRGDEQFF.

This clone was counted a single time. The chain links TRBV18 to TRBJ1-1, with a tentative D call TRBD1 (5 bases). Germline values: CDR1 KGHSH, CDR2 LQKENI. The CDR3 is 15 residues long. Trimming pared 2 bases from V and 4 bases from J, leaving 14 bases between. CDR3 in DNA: TGTGCCAGCTCACCATCGACAAACGGGGGCACTGAAGCTTTCTTT. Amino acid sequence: CASSPSTNGGTEAFF.

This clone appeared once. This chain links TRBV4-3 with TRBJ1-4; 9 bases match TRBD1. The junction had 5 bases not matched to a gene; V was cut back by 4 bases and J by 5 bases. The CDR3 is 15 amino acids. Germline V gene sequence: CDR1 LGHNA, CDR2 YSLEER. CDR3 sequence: CASSPRGQGNEKLFF. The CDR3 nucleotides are TGCGCCAGCAGCCCCCGGGGACAGGGAAATGAAAAACTGTTTTTT.